Below, 14 T cell receptor beta chains from the same sample are listed, as sequenced in a study of early T cells in non-severe SARS-CoV-2 infection. One entry per CDR3 protein results from TCRdb running MiXCR on the 5' RACE reads. The sample lists approximately 35,000 distinct CDR3 sequences, approximately 6.2% occurring once. Material: whole blood. These receptor sequences come from an adult who was a healthcare worker with PCR-confirmed SARS-CoV-2 infection or an uninfected control (not recorded which).

The V gene is TRBV29-1, the J gene TRBJ2-2; TRBD1 is a possible D gene (6 bases). V gave up 7 bases and J gave up 6 bases, with 15 bases separating them. This CDR3 comprises 13 residues. Looked up from germline, CDR1 is SQVTM and CDR2 is ANQGSEA. The CDR3 loop reads CSAGQGLAGELFF. In DNA, the CDR3 is TGCAGCGCCGGCCAGGGGTTGGCCGGGGAGCTGTTTTTT.

Many counts were recorded for this clonotype. The chain couples TRBV5-8 to TRBJ2-1, with a possible D match to TRBD2 (6 bases). Germline V gene lookup returns CDR1 SGHTS and CDR2 YDEGEE. V lost 2 bases, J lost 6 bases, and 15 bases lay in between. This CDR3 is 15 amino acids long. CDR3 DNA sequence: TGTGCCAGCAGCTTCGCGACTAGAGGGGCCAATGAGCAGTTCTTC. As protein: CASSFATRGANEQFF.

This clonotype was picked up many times. The chain employs TRBV9 and TRBJ2-7; weak D call: TRBD2 (6 bases). The CDR3 is 14 residues long. The germline V and J ends were trimmed by 0 bases and 2 bases, with 9 bases remaining between them. Germline CDR1 and CDR2: SGDLS and YYNGEE. As DNA, the CDR3 is TGTGCCAGCAGCGTAGCGGAGGGGCCCTACGAGCAGTACTTC. This translates into CASSVAEGPYEQYF.

This clonotype was seen many times. Here the CDR3 reads CASSQVPSEQYF. CDR3 DNA: TGTGCCAGCAGCCAAGTCCCCTCCGAGCAGTACTTC. V and J are TRBV3-1 and TRBJ2-7, with D uncertain. V shed 1 base and J shed 6 bases, with 7 bases lying between them. This CDR3 contains 12 residues. Germline V gives CDR1 LGHDT, CDR2 YNNKEL (reference sequence).

This clonotype occurred many times. The CDR3 region is CASQTSGYSYEQYF. In DNA, the CDR3 is TGTGCCAGCCAGACTAGCGGGTACTCCTACGAGCAGTACTTC. V is TRBV28 and J is TRBJ2-7, with 10 nucleotides matching TRBD2. With 8 bases clipped from V and 0 bases from J, the junction kept 4 bases outside the gene matches. CDR1 and CDR2 from the germline V gene are MDHEN and SYDVKM. This CDR3 comprises 14 residues.

This clonotype occurred many times. The V call is TRBV14, the J call TRBJ1-1; the D is unclear. This CDR3 has 15 residues. Trimming pared 4 bases from V and 1 base from J, leaving 13 bases between. Per germline, CDR1 SGHDN and CDR2 FVKESK. The CDR3 loop reads CASSPGGRGNTEAFF. The CDR3 DNA follows: TGTGCCAGCAGCCCCGGCGGTAGAGGGAACACTGAAGCTTTCTTT.

This clonotype was found many times. This chain joins TRBV7-2 and TRBJ2-1; D gene ambiguous. The CDR3 runs to 15 residues. Deletions cut 5 bases from V and 3 bases from J, with 14 bases between. Looked up from germline, CDR1 is SGHTA and CDR2 is FQGNSA. In DNA, the CDR3 is TGTGCCAGCAGCCCATTGTCATTAGGCTACAATGAGCAGTTCTTC. This encodes CASSPLSLGYNEQFF.

This clonotype was counted many times. The V and J genes are TRBV5-5 and TRBJ2-3, with D perhaps matching TRBD2 (6 bases). Germline CDR1 and CDR2: SGHKS and YYEKEE (reference sequence). This CDR3 contains 15 residues. The ends were cut back, 2 bases at V and 2 bases at J, with 12 bases in the middle. This chain's CDR3 is CASSLSGLLTDTQYF. Here the CDR3 DNA reads TGTGCCAGCAGCTTATCGGGACTTCTCACAGATACGCAGTATTTT.

This clonotype came up many times. The chain joins TRBV28 to TRBJ2-2; either TRBD1 or TRBD2 may supply D (5 bases each). Per the germline V gene, CDR1 is MDHEN and CDR2 is SYDVKM. This CDR3 contains 14 residues. The V end was cut by 10 bases, the J end by 1 base, with 13 bases between. CDR3 in amino acids: CATRDGMNTGELFF. In DNA form, the CDR3 reads TGTGCCACCAGGGACGGTATGAACACCGGGGAGCTGTTTTTT.

This clonotype was counted a few times. The chain has TRBV5-1 and TRBJ2-3, with D perhaps matching TRBD1 (5 bases). Trimming removed 0 bases at V and 5 bases at J, with 10 bases between. CDR3 size: 14 residues. Per the germline V gene, CDR1 is SGHRS and CDR2 is YFSETQ. CDR3 sequence (DNA): TGCGCCAGCAGCTTGGACCCTAGGGGAGATACGCAGTATTTT. Translating it yields CASSLDPRGDTQYF.

This clonotype was picked up many times. The chain links TRBV4-3 to TRBJ2-1; D gene uncertain. The CDR3 contains 16 residues. Germline CDR1 and CDR2: LGHNA and YSLEER. The V and J ends lost 1 base and 5 bases respectively, with 15 bases between them. The CDR3 DNA reads TGCGCCAGCAGCCAAGCCATTTTTAAAATCAACAATGAGCAGTTCTTC. Translation gives CASSQAIFKINNEQFF.

In its sample, this clonotype was seen many times. The chain is built from TRBV15 and TRBJ2-7; perhaps TRBD2 as D (6 bases). Germline CDR1 reads LNHNV; CDR2 reads YYDKDF (reference sequence). V was shortened by 4 bases and J by 2 bases, with 12 bases between the two germline ends. The CDR3 covers 14 residues. The CDR3 is CATSTTRGPYEQYF. CDR3 nucleotide sequence: TGTGCCACCAGCACGACTAGGGGACCCTACGAGCAGTACTTC. Based on the CDR3 plus reference TRBV15 and TRBJ2-7, the full variable domain is DAMVIQNPRYQVTQFGKPVTLSCSQTLNHNVMYWYQQKSSQAPKLLFHYYDKDFNNEADTPDNFQSRRPNTSFCFLDIRSPGLGDTAMYLCATSTTRGPYEQYFGPGTRLTVT.

This clonotype was picked up many times. The rearrangement uses TRBV5-4 and TRBJ1-1; D gene ambiguous. Germline V gene sequence: CDR1 SGHNT, CDR2 YYREEE (reference sequence). The CDR3 has 15 amino acids. V lost 4 bases, J lost 0 bases, and 13 bases lay in between. CDR3 residues: CASSLLSSVNTEAFF. The CDR3 region has the DNA TGTGCCAGCAGCCTGCTAAGTTCGGTGAACACTGAAGCTTTCTTT.

This clonotype was counted at least ten times. This chain uses TRBV6-2 or TRBV6-3 with TRBJ2-1; 13 bases are a match to TRBD2. The CDR3 is made up of 15 amino acids. The trim removed 5 bases at V and 6 bases at J, leaving 4 bases unmatched. Per the germline V gene, CDR1 is MNHEY and CDR2 is SVGEGT. As DNA, the CDR3 is TGTGCCAGCAGTGCGCGGACTAGCGGGAGCAATGAGCAGTTCTTC. It is translated as CASSARTSGSNEQFF.